The following is a T cell receptor beta chain sequence with its context. The target antigen is unknown. Treatment: approximately nine-day PBMC culture with coronavirus spike peptide pools or control peptides (ViraFEST assay). This sample is drawn from a study of vaccination and CD4 T cells after COVID-19. Study-level information: Convalescent donors: six male, four female; seven Caucasian, two Asian, one multiracial, two Hispanic.

Oncomine TCR Beta short-read sequencing was applied to DNA from cultured CD4+ T cells. MiXCR, applied by TCRdb to the PCR reads, yields one record per CDR3 protein. The data show around 18,000 distinct CDR3 sequences, approximately 50% seen once. Study results and caveats: Reactive clonotype counts went from median about 21 after infection to a few dozen after vaccination, nonsignificantly.

The sample was CD4+ T cells from blood, cultured in vitro, taken before SARS-CoV-2 vaccination. The TCR was taken from a human donor who had recovered from COVID-19.

CDR3 DNA sequence: TGCAGTGCTACCGAGACAGGGGACGAGCAGTACTTC. Its translation: CSATETGDEQYF. J is TRBJ2-7 and V is TRBV20-1, with 8 bases identical to TRBD1. Per the germline V gene, CDR1 is DFQATT and CDR2 is SNEGSKA (reference sequence). This CDR3 has 12 residues. Losses at the gene ends were 4 bases for V and 5 bases for J; bases not matched to a gene: 4.